Shown below are 21 T cell receptor beta chains from a single sample sequenced in a study of T cell responses to AZD1222 COVID-19 vaccine (dated by TCRdb to 2020 to 2023). This specimen's time point label, interpreted: about 28 days (+/-7) after the second vaccine dose. To prepare the library, the immunoSEQ multiplex PCR assay was applied. TCRdb took this table from immuneACCESS and kept in-frame rearrangements with V and J called. Such tables lack part of the clones; where checked against another copy, unresolved V genes explain under half of the gap, and the rest is unexplained. This sample comprises about 160,000 clones, 85% to 90% of them detected only once. The ten largest clones take up roughly 4% of the sample. The sample consisted of peripheral blood, taken 28 days after the second AZD1222 dose. Source of these receptors: an adult who received the AZD1222 COVID-19 vaccine.

This chain joins TRBV5-5 and TRBJ1-5; D gene uncertain. V lost 0 bases and J lost 9, with 10 bases in between. This CDR3 spans 13 amino acids. The germline CDR1 and CDR2 sequences are SGHKS and YYEKEE (reference sequence). CDR3 region: CASSLVSSGPQHF. The CDR3 region has the DNA TGTGCCAGCAGCTTGGTTAGCTCGGGGCCCCAGCATTTT.

The chain joins TRBV5-8 to TRBJ1-2; D may be TRBD1 (5 bases). CDR1 SGHTS and CDR2 YDEGEE come from the germline V gene. V was trimmed by 2 bases and J by 2 bases, leaving 13 bases between them. The CDR3 sequence is 15 residues long. Here the CDR3 reads CASSFGARRNYGYTF. CDR3 bases: TGTGCCAGCAGCTTTGGGGCCAGGAGGAACTATGGCTACACCTTC.

The chain carries TRBV9 and TRBJ1-1; tentative D call: TRBD1 (6 bases). V lost 3 bases and J 2 bases, leaving 14 bases between the germline ends. The CDR3 runs to 15 residues. Germline values: CDR1 SGDLS, CDR2 YYNGEE. CDR3 DNA: TGTGCCAGCAGCGCGGCCGGGACACACAACACTGAAGCTTTCTTT. It codes for CASSAAGTHNTEAFF.

The CDR3 region is CAWSTGGPFQGLFF. The CDR3 DNA is TGTGCCTGGAGTACAGGGGGCCCGTTTCAGGGACTGTTTTTT. The chain joins TRBV30 to TRBJ1-4, with 9 positions matching TRBD1. V lost 2 bases and J lost 13; bases outside the gene matches: 11. Germline CDR1 reads GTSNPN; CDR2 reads SVGIG (reference sequence). CDR3 length: 14 residues.

The chain joins TRBV4-2 to TRBJ2-7; tentative D call: TRBD1 (6 bases). This CDR3 has 12 residues. Between the trimmed V and J ends, which lost 4 bases and 3 bases, there was a span of 7 bases. The germline V gene has CDR1 LGHNA and CDR2 YNFKEQ. CDR3 bases: TGTGCCAGCAGCCCGGACAGCTACGAGCAGTACTTC. Translating gives CASSPDSYEQYF.

This clone was recorded only once. This sequence joins TRBV9 and TRBJ2-1; no definite D call. Trimming stripped 1 base from V and 7 bases from J, with 9 bases between. Germline V gene data show CDR1 as SGDLS and CDR2 as YYNGEE. The CDR3 has 13 amino acids. CDR3 sequence reads: CASSVWGRNEQFF. The CDR3 coding sequence is TGTGCCAGCAGCGTATGGGGTAGGAATGAGCAGTTCTTC.

Here the CDR3 reads CASRLSGGTDTQYF. The CDR3 nucleotides read TGCGCCAGCAGACTTAGCGGCGGCACAGATACGCAGTATTTT. The gene calls are TRBV5-1 and TRBJ2-3; tentative D call: TRBD2 (6 bases). The germline V and J ends were trimmed by 5 bases and 1 base, with 11 bases remaining between them. CDR3 length equals 14 residues. Germline V gene sequence: CDR1 SGHRS, CDR2 YFSETQ.

This chain links TRBV4-2 with TRBJ1-5; maybe TRBD1 (6 bases). The CDR3 extends over 18 amino acids. Germline CDR1 LGHNA, CDR2 YNFKEQ. V was clipped by 0 bases and J by 9 bases, with 24 bases between them. CDR3 bases: TGTGCCAGCAGCCAAGAAGGTCGAAAGGCAGGGGAGTTTTGGCCCCAGCATTTT. Translating it yields CASSQEGRKAGEFWPQHF.

This clone has just one count. The chain employs TRBV12-5 and TRBJ2-7, with D perhaps matching TRBD2 (6 bases). CDR3 length equals 15 residues. The V gene's germline CDR1 is LGHNT and CDR2 FRNRAP. The V end was cut by 2 bases, the J end by 2 bases, with 13 bases between. For the CDR3, the DNA is TGTGCTAGTGGTTTGCCCGGGACTGAGGCCTACGAGCAGTACTTC. Translated: CASGLPGTEAYEQYF.

J is TRBJ1-2 and V is TRBV5-4; TRBD1 aligns across 7 bases. Trimming cost V 4 bases and J 5 bases; bases outside gene matches: 11. CDR3 length: 15 residues. CDR1 is SGHNT and CDR2 is YYREEE in the germline V gene (reference sequence). This CDR3 reads CASSHNTGVRYGYTF. The CDR3 DNA is TGTGCCAGCAGCCACAATACAGGGGTGCGATATGGCTACACCTTC.

J is TRBJ1-2 and V is TRBV11-2, with TRBD1 matching 9 bases. V shed 4 bases and J 8 bases; nucleotides not matched to a gene: 5. Germline-derived CDR1 and CDR2 are SGHAT and FQNNGV. The CDR3 contains 13 residues. CDR3 nucleotide sequence: TGTGCCAGCAGCTCTGACAGGGGGTCGGGCTACACCTTC. This sequence encodes CASSSDRGSGYTF.

The V gene is TRBV15, the J gene TRBJ1-1; 11 bases are shared with TRBD1. CDR1 is LNHNV and CDR2 is YYDKDF in the germline V gene (reference sequence). V was clipped by 5 bases and J by 5 bases; unmatched bases: 7. This CDR3 comprises 15 residues. The DNA of the CDR3 is TGTGCCACCAGCGGCGAGGGACAGGGGGAGACTGAAGCTTTCTTT. This sequence encodes CATSGEGQGETEAFF.

This chain links TRBV4-3 with TRBJ2-1; D unresolved. Trimming removed 0 bases from V and 8 bases from J, with 8 bases in between. The CDR3 runs to 13 residues. Per the germline V gene, CDR1 is LGHNA and CDR2 is YSLEER. This CDR3 reads CASSQEGLDEQFF. The CDR3 region has the DNA TGCGCCAGCAGCCAAGAGGGATTGGATGAGCAGTTCTTC.

This clone has only one observation. The chain employs TRBV4-1 and TRBJ1-2, with D tentatively TRBD1 (5 bases). This CDR3 is 15 amino acids long. CDR1 and CDR2 (germline): MGHRA, YSYEKL. Trimming left V 1 base short and J 1 base short, with 10 bases between. CDR3 amino acids: CASSQAGTLNYGYTF. DNA for the CDR3: TGCGCCAGCAGCCAAGCTGGGACGCTTAACTATGGCTACACCTTC.

This clone was observed once. The chain uses TRBV14 and TRBJ2-1; perhaps TRBD1 as D (7 bases). The germline V gene has CDR1 SGHDN and CDR2 FVKESK. The length of the CDR3 is 16 residues. The ends were cut back, 1 base at V and 1 base at J, with 11 bases in the middle. Here the CDR3 DNA reads TGTGCCAGCAGCCAAGGGAGGGGGCTGTCCTACAATGAGCAGTTCTTC. It encodes CASSQGRGLSYNEQFF.

This clone occurred once. J is TRBJ2-1 and V is TRBV5-4, with TRBD1 identical over 9 bases. CDR1 and CDR2 (germline): SGHNT, YYREEE (reference sequence). With V trimmed by 4 bases and J by 2 bases, 1 base remained unmatched. The CDR3 covers 14 residues. As DNA, the CDR3 is TGTGCCAGCAGCCGGACAGGGGCCTACAATGAGCAGTTCTTC. Its translation: CASSRTGAYNEQFF.

The genes are TRBV27 and TRBJ1-1, with 8 bases matching TRBD1. With V trimmed by 3 bases and J by 2 bases, 11 bases remained unmatched. This CDR3 is 17 amino acids long. Germline CDR1 is MNHEY and CDR2 is SMNVEV (reference sequence). For the CDR3, the DNA is TGTGCCAGCAGTTTCACAGGGGGGCAGGTGGTTAACACTGAAGCTTTCTTT. It translates to CASSFTGGQVVNTEAFF.

The chain uses TRBV25-1 and TRBJ1-5; 12 positions agree with TRBD1. V gave up 4 bases and J gave up 4 bases; unmatched junction bases: 5. Per the germline V gene, CDR1 is MGHDK and CDR2 is SYGVNS. The CDR3 totals 16 residues. The CDR3: CASSAGQGAPNQPQHF. Here the CDR3 DNA reads TGTGCCAGCAGTGCGGGACAGGGGGCCCCTAATCAGCCCCAGCATTTT.

The J gene is TRBJ2-6, the V gene TRBV5-1; D is possibly TRBD1 (7 bases). The CDR3 runs 18 residues. V gave up 1 base and J gave up 0 bases, with 14 bases separating them. Germline CDR1 SGHRS, CDR2 YFSETQ. Written as DNA, the CDR3 is TGCGCCAGCAGCTTGCCCAGGGGGGCTTCCTCTGGGGCCAACGTCCTGACTTTC. Its translation is CASSLPRGASSGANVLTF.

The J gene is TRBJ2-3, the V gene TRBV5-1; 7 nucleotides match TRBD1. This CDR3 has 15 residues. The V and J ends lost 2 bases and 3 bases, in that order; junction bases with no gene match: 6. Per germline, CDR1 SGHRS and CDR2 YFSETQ. For the CDR3, the DNA is TGCGCCAGCAGCTTCTCTACAGGGGTGACAGATACGCAGTATTTT. Encoded protein: CASSFSTGVTDTQYF. The whole variable domain, remainder taken from reference TRBV5-1 and TRBJ2-3, is KAGVTQTPRYLIKTRGQQVTLSCSPISGHRSVSWYQQTPGQGLQFLFEYFSETQRNKGNFPGRFSGRQFSNSRSEMNVSTLELGDSALYLCASSFSTGVTDTQYFGPGTRLTVL.

The rearrangement links TRBV6-5 to TRBJ1-3; 7 bases are a match to TRBD1. In germline, CDR1 is MNHEY, CDR2 SVGAGI. This CDR3 is 15 amino acids long. Trimming at V came to 9 bases and at J to 7 bases, leaving 15 bases not matched to a gene. The CDR3 reads CARSKQGTDWNTIYF. In nucleotides, the CDR3 is TGTGCCAGATCTAAACAGGGGACTGACTGGAACACCATATATTTT.